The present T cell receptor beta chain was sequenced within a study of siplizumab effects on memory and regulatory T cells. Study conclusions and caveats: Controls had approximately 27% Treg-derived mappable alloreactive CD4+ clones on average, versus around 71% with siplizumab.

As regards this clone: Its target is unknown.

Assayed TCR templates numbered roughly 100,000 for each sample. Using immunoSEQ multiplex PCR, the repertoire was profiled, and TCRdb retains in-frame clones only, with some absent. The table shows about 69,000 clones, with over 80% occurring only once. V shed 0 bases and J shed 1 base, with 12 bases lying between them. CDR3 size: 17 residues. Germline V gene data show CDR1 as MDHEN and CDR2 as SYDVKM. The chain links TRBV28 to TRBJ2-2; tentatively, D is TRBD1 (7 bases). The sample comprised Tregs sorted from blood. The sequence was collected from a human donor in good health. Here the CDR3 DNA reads TGTGCCAGCAGTTTATGGGGGGGACAGAAGAACACCGGGGAGCTGTTTTTT. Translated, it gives CASSLWGGQKNTGELFF.